The 4 T cell receptor beta chains in this list originate from one sample, sequenced in a study of cytomegalovirus exposure and HLA in healthy donors. PCR amplification relied on 60 Vbeta primers (plus 13 Jbeta primers). Method: immunoSEQ multiplex PCR; TCRdb's copy keeps in-frame clones and lacks some. The sample has about 68,000 clones; approximately 80% are singletons. The sample comprised PBMCs. The receptors were gathered from a human donor in good health.

The gene calls are TRBV27 and TRBJ2-7; TRBD2 agrees at 10 bases. Germline values: CDR1 MNHEY, CDR2 SMNVEV (reference sequence). Losses at the gene ends were 5 bases for V and 6 bases for J; bases not matched to a gene: 7. This CDR3 contains 14 residues. This CDR3 is CASSSGGDIGEQYF. CDR3 in DNA: TGTGCCAGCAGTAGCGGGGGGGATATCGGCGAGCAGTACTTC.

This chain links TRBV7-2 with TRBJ1-2; possibly TRBD1 for D (6 bases). The germline gives CDR1 SGHTA, CDR2 FQGNSA. The CDR3 loop spans 14 amino acids. V lost 1 base, J lost 6 bases, and 12 bases lay in between. CDR3 amino acids: CASSLVRGGHGYTF. The CDR3 DNA reads TGTGCCAGCAGCTTAGTCCGGGGGGGGCATGGCTACACCTTC.

This chain uses TRBV18 with TRBJ1-4, with D hard to call. The V end lost 6 bases, the J end lost 8 bases, and 19 bases lay between the germline ends. Germline V gene data show CDR1 as KGHSH and CDR2 as LQKENI. There are 15 residues in the CDR3. CDR3 in amino acids: CASSPYQSLGEKLFF. DNA for the CDR3: TGTGCCAGCTCCCCCTACCAATCACTAGGGGAAAAACTGTTTTTT.

This sequence joins TRBV6-5 and TRBJ2-5, with a weak D call TRBD1 (6 bases). Germline V gene data show CDR1 as MNHEY and CDR2 as SVGAGI. The germline V and J ends were trimmed by 5 bases and 2 bases, with 15 bases remaining between them. The CDR3 extends over 15 amino acids. The CDR3 loop reads CASSVGSGVQETQYF. The CDR3, as DNA: TGTGCCAGCAGTGTCGGATCAGGGGTGCAAGAGACCCAGTACTTC.